This is a list of T cell receptor beta chains from one sample in a study of T cell responses to AZD1222 COVID-19 vaccine. The table came from immunoSEQ multiplex PCR; TCRdb's copy has only in-frame clones and leaves some out. The sample has roughly 120,000 clones, about 87% seen once. The specimen comprised peripheral blood, sampled on day 0 of AZD1222 vaccination. Receptors were obtained from an adult in good health. Both conserved end residues are part of each CDR3. The D gene is left open where the match is weak. Rows may omit the clone size; those that give it use once, few, many or a size class.

.	.	TRBV30	TRBJ2-5	CAWAGAGGSPAVTQYF	TGTGCCTGGGCCGGGGCTGGCGGAAGCCCAGCAGTAACCCAGTACTTC
.	.	TRBV5-1	TRBJ1-1	CASSLEGARLNTEAFF	TGCGCCAGCAGCTTGGAAGGAGCCAGGCTGAACACTGAAGCTTTCTTT
TRBD2	.	TRBV5-5	TRBJ2-3	CASSLGTSGLTDTQYF	TGTGCCAGCAGCTTAGGGACTAGCGGGCTGACAGATACGCAGTATTTT
TRBD1	.	TRBV25-1	TRBJ1-1	CASSPTRDRGTEAFF	TGTGCCAGCAGTCCTACCCGGGACAGGGGCACTGAAGCTTTCTTT
.	.	TRBV24-1	TRBJ2-7	CATSERTEQYF	TGTGCCACCAGTGAGCGGACGGAGCAGTACTTC
.	once	TRBV18	TRBJ1-5	CASSSGTPDQPQHF	TGTGCCAGCTCGTCAGGGACACCTGATCAGCCCCAGCATTTT
TRBD1	.	TRBV3-1/TRBV3-2	TRBJ1-3	CASSQDIGQGRNTIYF	TGTGCCAGCAGCCAAGACATAGGACAGGGACGAAACACCATATATTTT
TRBD1	.	TRBV19	TRBJ2-7	CASSTGTGVFYEQYF	TGTGCCAGTAGCACCGGGACAGGCGTTTTTTACGAGCAGTACTTC
.	.	TRBV28	TRBJ2-1	CASSSPVDNEQFF	TGTGCCAGCAGTTCCCCGGTGGACAATGAGCAGTTCTTC
.	.	TRBV6-9	TRBJ2-1	CAAGPLGSSYNEQFF	TGTGCCGCCGGGCCGTTGGGGAGCTCCTACAATGAGCAGTTCTTC
.	.	TRBV7-9	TRBJ1-5	CASSPVGQPQHF	TGTGCCAGCAGCCCTGTAGGCCAGCCCCAGCATTTT
TRBD1	.	TRBV5-1	TRBJ1-2	CASSWDRLNYGYTF	TGCGCCAGCAGCTGGGACAGGCTCAACTATGGCTACACCTTC
.	.	TRBV15	TRBJ1-2	CATSNRQQAANYGYTF	TGTGCCACCAGCAACCGGCAGCAAGCGGCTAACTATGGCTACACCTTC
.	few	TRBV4-3	TRBJ1-2	CASSPSTQDYDYTF	TGCGCCAGCAGCCCATCGACTCAAGACTACGACTACACCTTC
.	.	TRBV2	TRBJ2-5	CASTEQGQEQETQYF	TGTGCCAGCACCGAACAGGGCCAGGAGCAAGAGACCCAGTACTTC
.	.	TRBV4-2	TRBJ1-4	CASSQEGGTNEKLFF	TGTGCCAGCAGCCAAGAGGGGGGAACTAATGAAAAACTGTTTTTT
TRBD2	once	TRBV6-2/TRBV6-3	TRBJ2-7	CASSTPGLEVEQYF	TGTGCCAGCAGTACGCCGGGACTAGAAGTCGAGCAGTACTTC
.	few	TRBV15	TRBJ2-7	CATSRDAGPSYEQYF	TGTGCCACCAGCAGAGATGCCGGACCCTCCTACGAGCAGTACTTC
.	.	TRBV29-1	TRBJ2-7	CSVERGGEQYF	TGCAGCGTTGAAAGGGGGGGAGAGCAGTACTTC
.	.	TRBV5-4	TRBJ1-2	CASSLKKGDYGYTF	TGTGCCAGCAGCTTGAAGAAGGGGGACTATGGCTACACCTTC
.	.	TRBV29-1	TRBJ1-5	CSVVQGPRQPQHF	TGCAGCGTTGTCCAGGGGCCCAGGCAGCCCCAGCATTTT
.	.	TRBV6-2/TRBV6-3	TRBJ1-6	CASTPQGGSPLHF	TGTGCCAGCACCCCACAGGGTGGATCACCCCTCCACTTT
TRBD1	.	TRBV24-1	TRBJ1-2	CAVGQGSYGYTF	TGTGCCGTAGGACAGGGTAGTTATGGCTACACCTTC
.	.	TRBV6-2/TRBV6-3	TRBJ1-2	CASSSPGQGYGYTF	TGTGCCAGCAGTTCCCCCGGCCAGGGCTATGGCTACACCTTC
TRBD2	.	TRBV7-3	TRBJ2-6	CASRGPPGGMSSGANVLTF	TGTGCCAGCAGGGGGCCCCCGGGGGGAATGAGCTCTGGGGCCAACGTCCTGACTTTC
.	.	TRBV30	TRBJ2-5	CASQPQETQYF	TGTGCCTCCCAGCCCCAGGAGACCCAGTACTTC
TRBD2	.	TRBV7-9	TRBJ2-1	CASSLDLGLARFGEQFF	TGTGCCAGCAGCTTAGATCTGGGACTAGCGAGATTTGGTGAGCAGTTCTTC
TRBD1	.	TRBV10-3	TRBJ1-1	CAISESGQGNTEAFF	TGTGCCATCAGTGAGTCGGGACAGGGGAACACTGAAGCTTTCTTT
.	.	TRBV30	TRBJ1-1	CAWKGFAEAFF	TGTGCCTGGAAAGGGTTCGCTGAAGCTTTCTTT
.	.	TRBV7-9	TRBJ1-5	CASSLFREEPQHF	TGTGCCAGCAGCTTATTCAGGGAGGAGCCCCAGCATTTT
TRBD1	.	TRBV6-5	TRBJ1-6	CASSRGGNSPLHF	TGTGCCAGCAGCAGGGGGGGAAATTCACCCCTCCACTTT
.	.	TRBV28	TRBJ2-7	CASSLPGSSSYEQYF	TGTGCCAGCAGCCTCCCGGGAAGTTCCTCCTACGAGCAGTACTTC
.	once	TRBV25-1	TRBJ1-2	CASSELRELHGYTF	TGTGCCAGCAGTGAATTGCGCGAACTCCATGGCTACACCTTC
.	once	TRBV2	TRBJ2-1	CASSEAGLLSNEQFF	TGTGCCAGCAGTGAAGCAGGGTTACTGAGCAACGAGCAGTTCTTC
TRBD1	.	TRBV5-4	TRBJ2-7	CASSLGGTGNYEQYF	TGTGCCAGCAGCTTGGGCGGGACAGGAAACTACGAGCAGTACTTC
.	.	TRBV6-1	TRBJ1-6	CASSEVEGSPLHF	TGTGCCAGCAGTGAAGTAGAGGGTTCACCCCTCCACTTT
.	.	TRBV21-1	TRBJ1-5	CASSKAETGTDQPQHF	TGTGCCAGCAGCAAAGCGGAGACAGGGACCGATCAGCCCCAGCATTTT
.	.	TRBV12-5	TRBJ2-1	CASGLGLFNEQFF	TGTGCTAGTGGTTTGGGACTCTTCAATGAGCAGTTCTTC
.	few	TRBV3-1/TRBV3-2	TRBJ1-4	CASSQLLLQGSDEKLFF	TGTGCCAGCAGCCAACTTCTATTACAGGGCTCGGATGAAAAACTGTTTTTT
.	.	TRBV28	TRBJ1-1	CASSLPKANTEAFF	TGTGCCAGCAGTTTACCCAAAGCGAACACTGAAGCTTTCTTT